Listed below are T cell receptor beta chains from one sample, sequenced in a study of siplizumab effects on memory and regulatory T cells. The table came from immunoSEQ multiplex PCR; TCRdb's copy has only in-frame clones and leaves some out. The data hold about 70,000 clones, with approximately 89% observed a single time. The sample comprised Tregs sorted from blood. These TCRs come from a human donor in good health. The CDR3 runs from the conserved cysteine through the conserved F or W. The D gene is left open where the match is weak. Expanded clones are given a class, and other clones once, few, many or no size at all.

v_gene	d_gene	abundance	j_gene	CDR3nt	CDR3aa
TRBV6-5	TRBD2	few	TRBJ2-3	TGTGCCAGCAGCCCGCTAGCGGGAAGCACAGATACGCAGTATTTT	CASSPLAGSTDTQYF
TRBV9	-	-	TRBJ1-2	TGTGCCAGCAGCGTAGGAACAGCCTATGGCTACACCTTC	CASSVGTAYGYTF
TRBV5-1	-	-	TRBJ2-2	TGCGCCAGCAGCTTGAGGCAGGGTCCCTCCGGGGAGCTGTTTTTT	CASSLRQGPSGELFF
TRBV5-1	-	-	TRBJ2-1	TGCGCCAGCAGCCGAGATGGGGGAGGCACCTACAATGAGCAGTTCTTC	CASSRDGGGTYNEQFF
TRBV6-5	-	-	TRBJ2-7	TGTGCCAGCAGTTCAGGGGCAGGGGTATACGAGCAGTACTTC	CASSSGAGVYEQYF
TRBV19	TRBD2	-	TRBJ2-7	TGTGCCAGTAGTATCCCCGGGAGGTACGAGCAGTACTTC	CASSIPGRYEQYF
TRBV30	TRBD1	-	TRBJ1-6	TGTGCCTGGAGTTCAGGGGGCCTTCGACCCCTCCACTTT	CAWSSGGLRPLHF
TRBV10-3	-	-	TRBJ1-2	TGTGCCACCCGGGACCTCCGTGGCTACACCTTC	CATRDLRGYTF
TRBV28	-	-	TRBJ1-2	TGTGCCAGCAGACTCGACAGATACTATGGCTACACCTTC	CASRLDRYYGYTF
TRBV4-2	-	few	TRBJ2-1	TGTGCCAGCAGCCAATCAGGGCGGGTTAGGAATGAGCAGTTCTTC	CASSQSGRVRNEQFF
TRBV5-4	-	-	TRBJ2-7	TGTGCCAGCAGCTTGATGGCCTACGAGCAGTACTTC	CASSLMAYEQYF
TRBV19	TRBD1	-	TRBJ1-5	TGTGCCAGTAAGCAGGGGGCAGATCAGCCCCAGCATTTT	CASKQGADQPQHF
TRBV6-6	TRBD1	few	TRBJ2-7	TGTGCCACCCGAGGTTTTGTTCCAGGGGGCTCCTGGGAGCAGTACTTC	CATRGFVPGGSWEQYF
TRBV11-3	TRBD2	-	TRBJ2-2	TGTGCCAGCAGCTTTTCCGGGACTAGCGGGCACACCGGGGAGCTGTTTTTT	CASSFSGTSGHTGELFF
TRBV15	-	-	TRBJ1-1	TGTGCCACCAGAACTCTCAACACTGAAGCTTTCTTT	CATRTLNTEAFF
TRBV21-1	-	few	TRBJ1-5	TGTGCCAGCAGCCTACTCGGGTGGGTAGGCAATCAGCCCCAGCATTTT	CASSLLGWVGNQPQHF
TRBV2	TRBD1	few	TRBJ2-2	TGTGCCAGCAGACAGGGGGCAGGGTTCACCGGGGAGCTGTTTTTT	CASRQGAGFTGELFF
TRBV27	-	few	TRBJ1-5	TGTGCCAGCAGTTTGTTGGGAAACAATCAGCCCCAGCATTTT	CASSLLGNNQPQHF
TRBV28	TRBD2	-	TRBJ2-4	TGTGCCAGCAGCCCCTATATAGCGGGGTTCTCCAAAAACATTCAGTACTTC	CASSPYIAGFSKNIQYF
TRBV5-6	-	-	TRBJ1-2	TGTGCCAGCAGCTTGGTGGTAGGGGCCAGAAGGGGCTACACCTTC	CASSLVVGARRGYTF
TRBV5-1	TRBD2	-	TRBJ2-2	TGCGCCAGCAGGCTACCGGCGGCCGCGGGGGCCTCGCCGCGGGGGGCCGGGGAGCTGTTTTTT	CASRLPAAAGASPRGAGELFF
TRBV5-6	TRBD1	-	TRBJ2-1	TGTGCCAGCAGCTGGACAGGGGGTGAGCAGTTCTTC	CASSWTGGEQFF
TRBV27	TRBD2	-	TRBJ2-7	TGTGCCAGCAGTCCCTCCCCGGGACTAGCGGGAGGCGAGCAGTACTTC	CASSPSPGLAGGEQYF
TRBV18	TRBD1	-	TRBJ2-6	TGTGCCAGCTCACCATCTACAGGGGGAGGAGGGGCCAACGTCCTGACTTTC	CASSPSTGGGGANVLTF
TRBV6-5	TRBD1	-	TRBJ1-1	TGTGCCAGCAGACGGGACAGAGGAACTGAAGCTTTCTTT	CASRRDRGTEAFF
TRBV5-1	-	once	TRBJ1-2	TGCGCCAGCAGCCCAGGGACGGTAAACTATGGCTACACCTTC	CASSPGTVNYGYTF
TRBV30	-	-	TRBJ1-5	TGTGCCTGGAGTTCCCCCTGGACAGCGAGCAATCAGCCCCAGCATTTT	CAWSSPWTASNQPQHF
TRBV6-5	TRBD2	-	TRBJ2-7	TGTGCCAGCAGTATCGTTATAGCGGGAGCCGAGCAGTACTTC	CASSIVIAGAEQYF
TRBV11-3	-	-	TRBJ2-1	TGTGCCAGCAGCAGAAACAGGGTACAGGACAATGAGCAGTTCTTC	CASSRNRVQDNEQFF
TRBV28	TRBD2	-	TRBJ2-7	TGTGCCAGCAAGAAGGGCGGGAGCTCCTACGAGCAGTACTTC	CASKKGGSSYEQYF
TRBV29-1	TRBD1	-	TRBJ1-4	TGCAGCGTTTCAGGGGGCGTTGGCGAAAAACTGTTTTTT	CSVSGGVGEKLFF
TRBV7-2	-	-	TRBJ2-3	TGTGCCAGCAGCTTAGGAGGGAGGTCAACAGATACGCAGTATTTT	CASSLGGRSTDTQYF
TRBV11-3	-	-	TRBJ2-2	TGTGCCAGCAGCCCCGGTCGGGGGGCTGGCGGGGAGCTGTTTTTT	CASSPGRGAGGELFF
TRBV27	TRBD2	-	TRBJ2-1	TGTGCCAGCAGTTTATCTTCCCTAGCGGGAATTGAGCAGTTCTTC	CASSLSSLAGIEQFF
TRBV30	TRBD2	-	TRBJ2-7	TGTGCCTGGAGTGTACGAGGACTAGCGTCCTACGAGCAGTACTTC	CAWSVRGLASYEQYF
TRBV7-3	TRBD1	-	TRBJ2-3	TGTGCCAGCAGCACGACAGGGGCTCTCACAGATACGCAGTATTTT	CASSTTGALTDTQYF
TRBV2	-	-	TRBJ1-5	TGTGCCAGCAGTGGAGACGATCAGCCCCAGCATTTT	CASSGDDQPQHF
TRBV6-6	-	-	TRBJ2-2	TGTGCCAGCAGCTCAAGGGCCGGGGAGCTGTTTTTT	CASSSRAGELFF
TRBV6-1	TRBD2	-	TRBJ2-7	TGTGCCAGCTTATCTAGCGGGAGGACCTACGAGCAGTACTTC	CASLSSGRTYEQYF
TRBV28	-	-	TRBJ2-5	TGTGCCAGCACCTCCGGCGGGCGAGAGACCCAGTACTTC	CASTSGGRETQYF